This is a list of T cell receptor beta chains from one sample in a study of control samples from healthy donors and cancer patients. TCRdb's table, derived via immunoSEQ multiplex PCR, lists solely in-frame clones and lacks some. The sample spans approximately 190,000 clones; the ten largest clones claim approximately 2.2%. Specimen: blood. The receptors derive from a woman aged 30 to 39 in good health. Each CDR3 is given with its conserved first and last residue. D genes are given only for firm matches.

CDR3aa,CDR3nt,j_gene,v_gene,len,d_gene
CASSSLDREGGYTF,TGTGCCAGCAGCTCTTTGGACAGGGAGGGCGGCTACACCTTC,TRBJ1-2,TRBV7-2,14,TRBD1
CASSTSGNTIYF,TGTGCCTCAAGTACCTCTGGAAACACCATATATTTT,TRBJ1-3,TRBV28,12,NA
CASSLMGQGTEAFF,TGTGCCAGCAGTTTGATGGGACAGGGAACTGAAGCTTTCTTT,TRBJ1-1,TRBV6-5,14,TRBD1
CASSYDPGRFTSEAFF,TGTGCCAGCAGTTACGATCCAGGCCGGTTTACCTCTGAAGCTTTCTTT,TRBJ1-1,TRBV6-5,16,NA
CASSEKSSGNTIYF,TGCGCCAGCAGTGAGAAAAGCTCTGGAAACACCATATATTTT,TRBJ1-3,TRBV10-2,14,NA
CASSFGKSDEKLFF,TGTGCCAGCAGTTTTGGGAAGTCAGATGAAAAACTGTTTTTT,TRBJ1-4,TRBV27,14,NA
CASSQESWQPQHF,TGCGCCAGCAGCCAAGAAAGTTGGCAGCCCCAGCATTTT,TRBJ1-5,TRBV4-1,13,NA
CSASLSDTEAFF,TGCAGTGCTAGTCTTTCCGACACTGAAGCTTTCTTT,TRBJ1-1,TRBV20-1,12,NA
CASSPMETGVNEKLFF,TGTGCCAGCAGCCCGATGGAGACAGGGGTAAATGAAAAACTGTTTTTT,TRBJ1-4,TRBV7-9,16,TRBD1
CASSLVGQPQHF,TGTGCCAGCAGTTTGGTGGGACAGCCCCAGCATTTT,TRBJ1-5,TRBV28,12,NA
CASSLWASGGATDTQYF,TGTGCCAGCAGTTTATGGGCTAGCGGGGGGGCCACAGATACGCAGTATTTT,TRBJ2-3,TRBV28,17,TRBD2
CASSYSGRAGAGYTF,TGTGCCAGCAGTTACTCCGGACGTGCGGGCGCTGGCTACACCTTC,TRBJ1-2,TRBV6-5,15,NA
CASSLVQGRFGTEAFF,TGCGCCAGCAGCTTGGTGCAGGGTAGGTTCGGCACTGAAGCTTTCTTT,TRBJ1-1,TRBV5-1,16,NA
CASSLIGTEAFF,TGTGCCAGCAGCTTGATAGGGACTGAAGCTTTCTTT,TRBJ1-1,TRBV7-9,12,NA
CASRPTTNEKLFF,TGTGCCAGTCGACCGACAACTAATGAAAAACTGTTTTTT,TRBJ1-4,TRBV18,13,NA
CASSATKATDTQYF,TGTGCCAGCAGCGCCACCAAGGCCACAGATACGCAGTATTTT,TRBJ2-3,TRBV9,14,NA
CASSGKQGTNEKLFF,TGTGCCAGCAGCGGGAAACAGGGAACTAATGAAAAACTGTTTTTT,TRBJ1-4,TRBV5-4,15,NA
CTSNGRANTEAFF,TGTACCAGCAACGGACGGGCGAACACTGAAGCTTTCTTT,TRBJ1-1,TRBV2,13,NA
CASSGTGGGNSPLHF,TGCGCCAGCAGCGGGACAGGGGGGGGTAATTCACCCCTCCACTTT,TRBJ1-6,TRBV5-1,15,TRBD1
CASSGAGWNTEAFF,TGTGCCAGCAGCGGTGCAGGTTGGAACACTGAAGCTTTCTTT,TRBJ1-1,TRBV7-2,14,NA
CASSQWGGAGNQPQHF,TGCGCCAGCAGCCAATGGGGGGGGGCAGGCAATCAGCCCCAGCATTTT,TRBJ1-5,TRBV4-1,16,NA
CASSLWGLGTGELFF,TGTGCCAGCAGTTTATGGGGGCTAGGCACCGGGGAGCTGTTTTTT,TRBJ2-2,TRBV28,15,NA
CASSPDRGLPNSPLHF,TGTGCCAGCAGTCCCGACAGGGGATTGCCCAATTCACCCCTCCACTTT,TRBJ1-6,TRBV2,16,TRBD1
CASSQDLGETGELFF,TGTGCCAGCAGCCAAGACCTCGGGGAGACCGGGGAGCTGTTTTTT,TRBJ2-2,TRBV4-2,15,NA
CSVESGDGYTF,TGCAGCGTTGAGTCGGGGGACGGCTACACCTTC,TRBJ1-2,TRBV29-1,11,NA
CASSQFGVNTGELFF,TGTGCCAGCAGCCAGTTTGGGGTGAACACCGGGGAGCTGTTTTTT,TRBJ2-2,TRBV6-5,15,NA
CASSLEVAPEQYF,TGTGCCAGCAGCTTAGAGGTTGCCCCCGAGCAGTACTTC,TRBJ2-7,TRBV7-8,13,NA
CASSLDLSDQPQHF,TGTGCCAGCAGCTTGGATTTGTCCGATCAGCCCCAGCATTTT,TRBJ1-5,TRBV7-8,14,NA
CASSIGGGLNYGYTF,TGTGCCAGTAGTATCGGCGGGGGCCTAAACTATGGCTACACCTTC,TRBJ1-2,TRBV19,15,NA
CASSGRENSPLHF,TGCGCCAGCAGTGGTCGGGAAAATTCACCCCTCCACTTT,TRBJ1-6,TRBV10-1,13,NA
CASSSGQGISSPLHF,TGTGCCAGCAGTTCAGGGCAGGGGATATCTTCACCCCTCCACTTT,TRBJ1-6,TRBV28,15,NA
CASSTGGNQPQHF,TGTGCCAGCAGTACTGGAGGTAATCAGCCCCAGCATTTT,TRBJ1-5,TRBV28,13,NA
CAISDVQGAPRVGYTF,TGTGCCATCAGTGATGTACAGGGAGCCCCTAGGGTGGGCTACACCTTC,TRBJ1-2,TRBV10-3,16,NA
CASSFGTSGGVKTQYF,TGTGCCAGCAGTTTTGGGACTAGCGGGGGGGTGAAGACCCAGTACTTC,TRBJ2-5,TRBV28,16,TRBD2
CASRPQVAGNTIYF,TGTGCCAGCAGGCCACAGGTGGCTGGAAACACCATATATTTT,TRBJ1-3,TRBV28,14,NA
CASSYSDANTEAFF,TGTGCCAGCAGTTACTCCGACGCGAACACTGAAGCTTTCTTT,TRBJ1-1,TRBV6-6,14,NA
CASRWTGATTEAFF,TGTGCCAGCAGGTGGACAGGGGCCACCACTGAAGCTTTCTTT,TRBJ1-1,TRBV6-6,14,TRBD1
CASSTGGTGANVLTF,TGTGCCAGCAGTACAGGGGGGACTGGGGCCAACGTCCTGACTTTC,TRBJ2-6,TRBV28,15,TRBD1
CASSKGEAGRLYPRATNEKLFF,TGTGCCAGCAGCAAAGGGGAAGCCGGGAGGCTTTACCCTCGCGCAACTAATGAAAAACTGTTTTTT,TRBJ1-4,TRBV21-1,22,NA
CSVVLAGGSTDTQYF,TGCAGCGTTGTATTAGCGGGGGGTTCCACAGATACGCAGTATTTT,TRBJ2-3,TRBV29-1,15,TRBD2
CASSLALPSNEQFF,TGCGCCAGCAGCTTGGCTCTCCCCAGCAATGAGCAGTTCTTC,TRBJ2-1,TRBV5-1,14,NA
CASSMGGAATEAFF,TGTGCCAGTAGTATGGGGGGCGCGGCCACTGAAGCTTTCTTT,TRBJ1-1,TRBV19,14,NA
CASSSRAGAPGEQYF,TGCGCCAGCAGCTCTCGGGCAGGGGCTCCGGGTGAGCAGTACTTC,TRBJ2-7,TRBV5-1,15,NA
CASSYSAGSNTEAFF,TGTGCCAGCAGTTACTCCGCAGGGTCGAACACTGAAGCTTTCTTT,TRBJ1-1,TRBV6-5,15,NA
CATAGVGTEAFF,TGTGCCACCGCTGGGGTCGGGACTGAAGCTTTCTTT,TRBJ1-1,TRBV24-1,12,NA
CSVERGLAGPDTQYF,TGCAGCGTTGAAAGAGGACTAGCGGGGCCAGATACGCAGTATTTT,TRBJ2-3,TRBV29-1,15,TRBD2
CASSKLGASGNTIYF,TGTGCCAGCAGCAAGCTAGGAGCCTCTGGAAACACCATATATTTT,TRBJ1-3,TRBV11-2,15,NA
CLAAFRPGHINQPQHF,TGCTTGGCAGCGTTCCGACCGGGACACATCAATCAGCCCCAGCATTTT,TRBJ1-5,TRBV29-1,16,NA
CASSTRGSPNYGYTF,TGTGCCAGCAGCACCAGGGGGTCCCCTAACTATGGCTACACCTTC,TRBJ1-2,TRBV9,15,TRBD1
CASRLVRCGGRTNNQPQHF,TGTGCAAGTCGCTTAGTACGATGTGGGGGACGGACGAACAATCAGCCCCAGCATTTT,TRBJ1-5,TRBV12-2,19,NA
CASSIAGTGETEAFF,TGTGCCAGTAGTATAGCGGGGACAGGGGAAACTGAAGCTTTCTTT,TRBJ1-1,TRBV19,15,TRBD1
CASSLYATVSGEQYF,TGTGCCAGCAGTTTATACGCGACGGTGTCGGGGGAGCAGTACTTC,TRBJ2-7,TRBV27,15,NA
CASSDTGLAGGLNTQYF,TGTGCCAGCAGTGACACGGGGCTAGCGGGGGGCTTAAATACGCAGTATTTT,TRBJ2-3,TRBV6-4,17,TRBD2
CASSPGQAPANYGYTF,TGTGCCAGCAGCCCGGGACAGGCCCCTGCGAACTATGGCTACACCTTC,TRBJ1-2,TRBV2,16,TRBD1
CSVGEGQGMWRAYEQYF,TGCAGCGTTGGGGAGGGACAGGGTATGTGGCGAGCCTACGAGCAGTACTTC,TRBJ2-7,TRBV29-1,17,TRBD1